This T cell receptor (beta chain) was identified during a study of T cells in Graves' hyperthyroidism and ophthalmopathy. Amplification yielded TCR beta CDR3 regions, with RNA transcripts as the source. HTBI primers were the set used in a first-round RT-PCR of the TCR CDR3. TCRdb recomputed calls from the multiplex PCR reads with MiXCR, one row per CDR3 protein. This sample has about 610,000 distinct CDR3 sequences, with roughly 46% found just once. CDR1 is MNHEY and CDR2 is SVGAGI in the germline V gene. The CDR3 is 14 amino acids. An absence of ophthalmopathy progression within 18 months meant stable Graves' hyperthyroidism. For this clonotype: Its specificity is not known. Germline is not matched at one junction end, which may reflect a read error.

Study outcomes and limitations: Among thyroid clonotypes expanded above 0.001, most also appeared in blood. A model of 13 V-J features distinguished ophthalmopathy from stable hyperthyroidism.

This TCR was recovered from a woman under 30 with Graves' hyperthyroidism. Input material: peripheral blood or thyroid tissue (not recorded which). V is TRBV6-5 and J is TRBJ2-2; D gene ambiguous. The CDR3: CASSYVGNPGELFF. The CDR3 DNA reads TGTGCCAGCAGTTACGTGGGGAACCCCGGGGAGCTGTTTTTT.